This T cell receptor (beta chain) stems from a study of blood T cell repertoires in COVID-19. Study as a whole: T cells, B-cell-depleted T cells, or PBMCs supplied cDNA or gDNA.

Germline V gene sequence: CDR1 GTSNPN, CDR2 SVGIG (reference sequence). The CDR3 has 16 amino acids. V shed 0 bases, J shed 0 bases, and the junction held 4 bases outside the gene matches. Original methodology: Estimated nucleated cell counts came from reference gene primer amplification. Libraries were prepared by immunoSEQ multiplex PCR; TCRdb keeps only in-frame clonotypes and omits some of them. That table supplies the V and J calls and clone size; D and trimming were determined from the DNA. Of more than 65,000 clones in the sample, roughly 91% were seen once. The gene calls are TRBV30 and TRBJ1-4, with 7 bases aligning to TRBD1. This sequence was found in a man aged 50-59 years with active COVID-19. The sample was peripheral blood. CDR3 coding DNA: TGTGCCTGGAGTGTAATAACAGGGGCAACTAATGAAAAACTGTTTTTT. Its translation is CAWSVITGATNEKLFF. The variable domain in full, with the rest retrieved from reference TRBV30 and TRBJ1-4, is SQTIHQWPATLVQPVGSPLSLECTVEGTSNPNLYWYRQAAGRGLQLLFYSVGIGQISSEVPQNLSASRPQDRQFILSSKKLLLSDSGFYLCAWSVITGATNEKLFFGSGTQLSVL.